The 25 T cell receptor beta chains below come from one sample, sequenced in a study of T-cell memory formation after mild COVID-19. TCRdb reprocessed the 5' RACE reads via MiXCR and lists one record per CDR3 protein. The sample carries about 540,000 distinct CDR3 sequences, approximately 20% recorded once. The sequencing input was PBMCs or a T cell subset sorted from them (not recorded which). All receptors come from an adult woman who had mild COVID-19 (a few samples of this study predate the infection). Cell type and time point are not known.

J is TRBJ2-3 and V is TRBV9; TRBD2 might be the D (6 bases). CDR1 is SGDLS, CDR2 YYNGEE, per germline. Trimming took off 4 bases at V and 2 bases at J, with 14 bases between the two ends. The CDR3 is 15 residues long. This chain's CDR3 is CASSLAQDYTDTQYF. The CDR3 DNA follows: TGTGCCAGCAGCCTGGCCCAGGACTACACAGATACGCAGTATTTT.

The V gene is TRBV29-1, the J gene TRBJ2-3, with a tentative D call TRBD2 (5 bases). The CDR3 is made up of 12 amino acids. Germline V gene lookup returns CDR1 SQVTM and CDR2 ANQGSEA. V was clipped by 8 bases and J by 4 bases, with 13 bases between them. The CDR3 here is CSSTLGADTQYF. CDR3 DNA sequence: TGCAGCAGCACCCTGGGAGCAGATACGCAGTATTTT.

This clonotype came up a few times. This chain links TRBV5-1 with TRBJ2-4, with 8 bases lining up with TRBD2. Germline CDR1 reads SGHRS; CDR2 reads YFSETQ. This CDR3 region has 18 residues. Losses at the gene ends were 1 base for V and 5 bases for J; bases not matched to a gene: 14. The chain's CDR3 is CASSLPGGPGAPENIQYF. As DNA, the CDR3 is TGCGCCAGCAGCTTGCCGGGAGGGCCTGGGGCGCCCGAAAACATTCAGTACTTC.

The chain joins TRBV18 to TRBJ1-1; D ambiguous. The CDR3 is 16 amino acids. V shed 1 base and J shed 0 bases, with 12 bases lying between them. The V gene's germline CDR1 is KGHSH and CDR2 LQKENI. The CDR3: CASSPQEGLLNTEAFF. For the CDR3, the DNA is TGTGCCAGCTCACCACAGGAAGGACTCTTGAACACTGAAGCTTTCTTT.

This chain joins TRBV5-1 and TRBJ2-3; possibly TRBD1 for D (6 bases). The germline V and J ends were trimmed by 0 bases and 3 bases, with 14 bases remaining between them. The germline CDR1 and CDR2 sequences are SGHRS and YFSETQ. The CDR3 totals 16 residues. Written as DNA, the CDR3 is TGCGCCAGCAGCTTGGCGGGCAGGGGCCAGACAGATACGCAGTATTTT. Protein: CASSLAGRGQTDTQYF.

The chain joins TRBV7-9 to TRBJ2-7; possible D gene TRBD1, 6 bases. Per germline, CDR1 SEHNR and CDR2 FQNEAQ (reference sequence). Between the trimmed V and J ends, which lost 4 bases and 7 bases, there was a span of 11 bases. The CDR3 has 12 residues. The CDR3, as DNA: TGTGCCAGCAGCTCAGGGGTTAATGAGCAGTACTTC. This gives the protein CASSSGVNEQYF.

The chain is built from TRBV7-2 and TRBJ2-4; 9 bases match TRBD1. The CDR3 is 14 amino acids. Per the germline V gene, CDR1 is SGHTA and CDR2 is FQGNSA. The V segment lost 5 bases and the J segment 4 bases; nucleotides outside the gene matches: 3. CDR3 nucleotide sequence: TGTGCCAGCAGCCTTGGACAGGGGAAAAACATTCAGTACTTC. This gives the protein CASSLGQGKNIQYF.

This clonotype was picked up a small number of times. CDR3 protein: CASRFGTRDLAGVVNEQYF. DNA for the CDR3: TGTGCCAGCAGATTCGGGACCCGAGACCTAGCGGGAGTGGTAAACGAGCAGTACTTC. The rearrangement joins TRBV27 to TRBJ2-7; 10 positions match TRBD2. CDR3 length equals 19 residues. Germline loops: CDR1 MNHEY, CDR2 SMNVEV (reference sequence). The junction had 22 bases not matched to a gene; V was cut back by 6 bases and J by 5 bases.

In this sample, this clonotype turned up a few times. This sequence joins TRBV12-3 or TRBV12-4 and TRBJ2-3; D unresolved. The CDR3 extends over 12 amino acids. The ends were cut back, 5 bases at V and 3 bases at J, with 6 bases in the middle. The CDR3 reads CASSALTDTQYF. CDR3 nucleotide sequence: TGTGCCAGCAGTGCTTTGACAGATACGCAGTATTTT.

In this sample, this clonotype turned up a few times. The chain combines TRBV7-8 with TRBJ2-3; 9 bases match TRBD2. The CDR3 runs to 17 residues. Germline V lookup: CDR1 SGHVS, CDR2 FQNEAQ. After removal of 4 bases from V and 4 bases from J, the junction contained 12 bases not matched to a gene. This chain's CDR3 is CASSSRRWRGGADTQYF. The CDR3 DNA reads as TGTGCCAGCAGCTCCCGCCGGTGGCGGGGGGGAGCAGATACGCAGTATTTT.

The CDR3 bases are TGTGCCAGCAGTTCCAGTCATGCAACTAATGAAAAACTGTTTTTT. As protein: CASSSSHATNEKLFF. The chain recombines TRBV28 with TRBJ1-4; D remains ambiguous. This CDR3 has 15 residues. Trimming pared 4 bases from V and 0 bases from J, leaving 9 bases between. Germline CDR1 reads MDHEN; CDR2 reads SYDVKM.

The V call is TRBV12-3 or TRBV12-4, the J call TRBJ1-1; 9 bases fit TRBD1. V was pared by 7 bases and J by 1 base, with 10 bases of the junction left unmatched. CDR3 length: 16 residues. CDR3 protein: CASTTSGQGKNTEAFF. The CDR3 nucleotides read TGTGCCAGCACCACTTCTGGACAGGGGAAGAACACTGAAGCTTTCTTT.

The chain links TRBV13 to TRBJ2-5; 7 bases align to TRBD1. The CDR3 spans 21 residues. The V gene's germline CDR1 is PRHDT and CDR2 FYEKMQ (reference sequence). After removal of 3 bases from V and 4 bases from J, the junction contained 26 bases not matched to a gene. This CDR3 is CASSFGRWNWLQTGDGETQYF. Here the CDR3 DNA reads TGTGCCAGCAGCTTTGGTCGTTGGAATTGGCTCCAAACAGGGGATGGAGAGACCCAGTACTTC.

J is TRBJ2-5 and V is TRBV5-4; no definite D call. CDR1 is SGHNT, CDR2 YYREEE, per germline (reference sequence). V gave up 4 bases and J gave up 3 bases, with 13 bases separating them. The CDR3 contains 14 residues. In DNA, the CDR3 is TGTGCCAGCAGCGCCCCCCGAAGGGAAGAGACCCAGTACTTC. Amino acids: CASSAPRREETQYF.

The chain recombines TRBV2 with TRBJ2-3; 7 bases line up with TRBD1. V dropped 6 bases and J dropped 2; count of bases not matched to a gene: 8. The CDR3 runs 15 residues. Germline V gene sequence: CDR1 SNHLY, CDR2 FYNNEI. CDR3 sequence reads: CASSPDRSLTDTQYF. The CDR3 DNA follows: TGTGCCAGCAGCCCGGACAGGAGCCTCACAGATACGCAGTATTTT.

This clonotype occurred many times. J is TRBJ1-1 and V is TRBV18; perhaps TRBD1 as D (6 bases). The V gene's germline CDR1 is KGHSH and CDR2 LQKENI. CDR3 length: 16 residues. The ends were cut back, 5 bases at V and 4 bases at J, with 20 bases in the middle. The CDR3 protein is CASSTGSSFEITEAFF. Here the CDR3 DNA reads TGTGCCAGCTCAACAGGGTCTTCATTCGAGATCACTGAAGCTTTCTTT.

This clonotype showed up just a few times. This chain connects TRBV21-1 to TRBJ2-5; TRBD1 reflects the table's D call only, with no check against the DNA. TRBV21-1 is classified as a pseudogene. The CDR3 is 14 residues long. The CDR3 loop reads CASRCVGQGETQYF. DNA for the CDR3: TGTGCCAGCCGCTGCGTGGGACAGGGAGAGACCCAGTACTTC.

This clonotype showed up just a few times. This chain uses TRBV3-1 with TRBJ1-6; possible D gene TRBD1, 5 bases. The CDR3 runs to 16 residues. Germline V gene lookup returns CDR1 LGHDT and CDR2 YNNKEL (reference sequence). Trimming took off 1 base at V and 3 bases at J, with 10 bases between the two ends. This CDR3 is CASSQAVGDYNSPLHF. The CDR3 DNA reads TGTGCCAGCAGCCAAGCAGTGGGGGACTATAATTCACCCCTCCACTTT.

The J gene is TRBJ1-2, the V gene TRBV18; TRBD1 might be the D (6 bases). CDR1 and CDR2 from the germline V gene are KGHSH and LQKENI. The CDR3 loop spans 15 amino acids. The V end lost 10 bases, the J end lost 4 bases, and 22 bases lay between the germline ends. CDR3 DNA sequence: TGTGCCATCGCCCCAACAGGGTCAGGGATCTATGGCTACACCTTC. Amino acids: CAIAPTGSGIYGYTF.

This clonotype was counted between two and nine times. This chain connects TRBV12-1 to TRBJ2-1; TRBD2, the D gene given by the table, was not confirmed from the DNA. TRBV12-1 is a listed pseudogene. The CDR3 extends over 12 amino acids. In nucleotides, the CDR3 is TGTGCCAGCAGCCTTTCCGGGACTAGCCCGTTCTTC. It specifies CASSLSGTSPFF.

This clonotype has only a few counts. This chain links TRBV5-5 with TRBJ2-1, with unresolved D. This CDR3 has 15 residues. The germline gives CDR1 SGHKS, CDR2 YYEKEE (reference sequence). V lost 1 base, J lost 6 bases, and 14 bases lay in between. The chain's CDR3 is CASSLQPGSANEQFF. CDR3 DNA: TGTGCCAGCAGCTTGCAACCAGGATCGGCCAATGAGCAGTTCTTC.

This rearrangement joins TRBV7-6 to TRBJ2-5; 7 nucleotides align to TRBD2. Unmatched junction bases numbered 18, after V lost 5 bases and J lost 3 bases. The CDR3 consists of 18 residues. Germline CDR1 reads SGHVS; CDR2 reads FNYEAQ. CDR3 loop: CASSTTLREGLSKETQYF. Written as DNA, the CDR3 is TGTGCCAGCAGCACAACCTTAAGGGAGGGTCTCTCCAAAGAGACCCAGTACTTC.

The sample holds a few counts of this clonotype. The chain combines TRBV4-1 with TRBJ2-3; 8 bases match TRBD1. CDR1 is MGHRA, CDR2 YSYEKL, per germline. This CDR3 contains 15 residues. The V gene end was trimmed by 3 bases and the J gene end by 4 bases; junction bases not matched to a gene: 6. In DNA form, the CDR3 reads TGCGCCAGCAGCCAGCGGCAGGGGGCCCCAGATACGCAGTATTTT. It is translated as CASSQRQGAPDTQYF.

This clonotype was found a few times. This chain links TRBV18 with TRBJ2-2; 13 nucleotides match TRBD2. This CDR3 has 19 amino acids. The V and J ends lost 3 bases and 4 bases, in that order; junction bases with no gene match: 11. CDR1 is KGHSH and CDR2 is LQKENI in the germline V gene. CDR3 amino acids: CASSPRTSGSSLTTGELFF. CDR3 in DNA: TGTGCCAGCTCACCTCGGACTAGCGGGAGTTCTTTAACCACCGGGGAGCTGTTTTTT.

This clonotype was found many times. The chain has TRBV6-6 and TRBJ2-7; 8 nucleotides agree with TRBD2. CDR3 length: 14 amino acids. Per germline, CDR1 MNHNY and CDR2 SVGAGI (reference sequence). J lost 0 bases, V lost 8 bases, and 6 bases had no gene match. CDR3 in amino acids: CASRGGLSSYEQYF. CDR3 bases: TGTGCCAGCCGGGGGGGCCTGAGCTCCTACGAGCAGTACTTC.